A single sample is the source of the 20 T cell receptor beta chains below, sequenced in a study of T cell repertoires in cytomegalovirus infection. From the reads, TCRdb called clonotypes with MiXCR, one entry per CDR3 protein. The sample lists under 200,000 distinct CDR3 sequences, roughly 9% seen once, with approximately 4.2% in the top ten. The sample comprised PBMCs. Receptor source: a human donor in good health (CMV status not recorded). Some clones in this sample may be carry-over from other donors' samples.

This clonotype was observed at least ten times. This rearrangement joins TRBV11-2 to TRBJ1-1; possible D gene TRBD1, 5 bases. This CDR3 is 14 amino acids long. Trimming stripped 5 bases from V and 2 bases from J, with 12 bases between. Germline V gene lookup returns CDR1 SGHAT and CDR2 FQNNGV. CDR3 DNA: TGTGCCAGCAGCCCCGGGGACCGAAACACTGAAGCTTTCTTT. The encoded protein is CASSPGDRNTEAFF.

The genes are TRBV20-1 and TRBJ1-4; D possibly corresponds to TRBD1 (5 bases). The V gene lost 5 bases and the J gene lost 4 bases, with 14 bases spanning the gap. Per germline, CDR1 DFQATT and CDR2 SNEGSKA (reference sequence). The CDR3 totals 14 residues. The CDR3 spells CSALETANNEKLFF. CDR3 nucleotide sequence: TGCAGTGCTCTAGAGACAGCCAATAATGAAAAACTGTTTTTT.

This clonotype was picked up many times. The V gene is TRBV29-1, the J gene TRBJ1-2; D not resolved. The germline V gene has CDR1 SQVTM and CDR2 ANQGSEA. The CDR3 totals 16 residues. V was cut by 4 bases and J by 7 bases, with 25 bases left in between. The CDR3 DNA is TGCAGCGTTGTATCCCCCCGGACGGGTAGTTCCTCTGGCTACACCTTC. It translates to CSVVSPRTGSSSGYTF. Variable domain in full (rest from reference TRBV29-1 and TRBJ1-2): SAVISQKPSRDICQRGTSLTIQCQVDSQVTMMFWYRQQPGQSLTLIATANQGSEATYESGFVIDKFPISRPNLTFSTLTVSNMSPEDSSIYLCSVVSPRTGSSSGYTFGSGTRLTVV.

This clonotype occurred a few times. The chain uses TRBV6-1 and TRBJ1-6; the D gene is possibly TRBD1 (5 bases). From germline, CDR1 is MNHNS and CDR2 SASEGT. This CDR3 region has 14 residues. V lost 3 bases and J lost 10, with 13 bases in between. This chain's CDR3 is CASSDQIRDSPLHF. The DNA for the CDR3 is TGTGCCAGCAGTGACCAGATCCGGGACTCACCCCTCCACTTT.

This chain uses TRBV6-2 or TRBV6-3 with TRBJ2-5, with D perhaps matching TRBD2 (5 bases). CDR1 is MNHEY and CDR2 is SVGEGT in the germline V gene. V gave up 2 bases and J gave up 0 bases, with 13 bases separating them. CDR3 length: 16 residues. The CDR3 sequence is CASSYGLAAYQETQYF. The CDR3 bases are TGTGCCAGCAGTTACGGGCTAGCCGCCTACCAAGAGACCCAGTACTTC.

This clonotype was observed a handful of times. The chain couples TRBV3-1 to TRBJ1-2; unclear D gene. CDR1 is LGHDT and CDR2 is YNNKEL in the germline V gene (reference sequence). The CDR3 length is 12 residues. V gave up 3 bases and J gave up 7 bases, with 9 bases separating them. The CDR3 sequence is CASSQQGFGYTF. CDR3 nucleotide sequence: TGTGCCAGCAGCCAGCAAGGGTTTGGCTACACCTTC.

This clonotype has a count of ten or more. This chain uses TRBV6-2 or TRBV6-3 with TRBJ1-2; D gene unclear. Per germline, CDR1 MNHEY and CDR2 SVGEGT. The CDR3 totals 14 residues. V lost 2 bases and J 7 bases, leaving 14 bases between the germline ends. CDR3 sequence reads: CASSYTDVLSGYTF. In DNA, the CDR3 is TGTGCCAGCAGTTACACGGACGTCTTATCTGGCTACACCTTC.

In this sample, this clonotype turned up many times. The chain employs TRBV25-1 and TRBJ1-2, with a weak D call TRBD1 (5 bases). This CDR3 contains 15 residues. With 1 base removed from V and 7 bases from J, the gap between germline ends came to 16 bases. Per germline, CDR1 MGHDK and CDR2 SYGVNS. The CDR3 sequence is CASSESRGWFVGYTF. The CDR3 nucleotides read TGTGCCAGCAGTGAATCTCGGGGGTGGTTCGTTGGCTACACCTTC.

This clonotype occurred a few times. The chain links TRBV20-1 to TRBJ2-1; perhaps TRBD2 as D (5 bases). The CDR3 is 16 amino acids. V was clipped by 1 base and J by 7 bases, with 20 bases between them. Germline V CDR1 and CDR2: DFQATT, SNEGSKA (reference sequence). The CDR3 is CSARGHIARVKNEQFF. CDR3 nucleotides: TGCAGTGCTAGAGGGCACATCGCGAGGGTTAAAAATGAGCAGTTCTTC.

In DNA form, the CDR3 reads TGTGCCAGCAGCTTACTAGGGACTAGTAATGAGCAGTTCTTC. This encodes CASSLLGTSNEQFF. This chain links TRBV7-9 with TRBJ2-1, with 8 bases that match TRBD2. Germline-derived CDR1 and CDR2 are SEHNR and FQNEAQ (reference sequence). This CDR3 comprises 14 residues. V was clipped by 2 bases and J by 7 bases; unmatched bases: 4. The variable domain in full, with the rest retrieved from reference TRBV7-9 and TRBJ2-1, is DTGVSQNPRHKITKRGQNVTFRCDPISEHNRLYWYRQTLGQGPEFLTYFQNEAQLEKSRLLSDRFSAERPKGSFSTLEIQRTEQGDSAMYLCASSLLGTSNEQFFGPGTRLTVL.

This clonotype was found many times. The genes are TRBV6-1 and TRBJ2-1, with 12 bases identical to TRBD2. After removal of 3 bases from V and 1 base from J, the junction contained 10 bases not matched to a gene. Germline values: CDR1 MNHNS, CDR2 SASEGT. The CDR3 consists of 19 residues. This CDR3 reads CASSDELAGGFTSYNEQFF. CDR3 coding DNA: TGTGCCAGCAGTGATGAACTAGCGGGAGGCTTTACATCCTACAATGAGCAGTTCTTC.

This clonotype was counted ten times or more. The chain joins TRBV7-9 to TRBJ2-3; TRBD1 might be the D (6 bases). Germline V gene lookup returns CDR1 SEHNR and CDR2 FQNEAQ (reference sequence). The CDR3 covers 14 residues. Deletions cut 7 bases from V and 2 bases from J, with 13 bases between. CDR3 in amino acids: CASMSRGPTDTQYF. The DNA for the CDR3 is TGTGCCAGCATGTCCAGGGGCCCCACAGATACGCAGTATTTT.

The chain is built from TRBV29-1 and TRBJ2-1; the D is unclear. V was pared by 2 bases and J by 5 bases, with 13 bases between. The CDR3 runs 14 residues. In germline, CDR1 is SQVTM, CDR2 ANQGSEA. CDR3 sequence (DNA): TGCAGCGTTGAACCCCCCTCCCCGGACAATGAGCAGTTCTTC. Translating gives CSVEPPSPDNEQFF.

The chain employs TRBV5-1 and TRBJ1-1, with D possibly TRBD1 on 5 matching bases. V gave up 0 bases and J gave up 1 base, with 10 bases separating them. This CDR3 is 15 amino acids long. Germline V gene lookup returns CDR1 SGHRS and CDR2 YFSETQ. CDR3 sequence (DNA): TGCGCCAGCAGCTTGGATGGACATACGAACACTGAAGCTTTCTTT. It codes for CASSLDGHTNTEAFF.

This clonotype was recorded at least ten times. The chain joins TRBV7-8 to TRBJ2-1; D not certain. Germline V lookup: CDR1 SGHVS, CDR2 FQNEAQ. The V end was cut by 1 base, the J end by 0 bases, with 10 bases between. The CDR3 covers 16 residues. The CDR3 region has the DNA TGTGCCAGCAGCTTAGATCCCGGTAGCTCCTACAATGAGCAGTTCTTC. Its protein is CASSLDPGSSYNEQFF.

This clonotype was detected a few times. The V call is TRBV28, the J call TRBJ1-1; D unresolved. Germline loops: CDR1 MDHEN, CDR2 SYDVKM. The CDR3 is made up of 13 amino acids. The V gene lost 7 bases and the J gene lost 6 bases, with 15 bases spanning the gap. The CDR3 region is CASTAAAQPEAFF. DNA of the CDR3: TGTGCCAGCACCGCCGCCGCACAACCTGAAGCTTTCTTT.

This clonotype has a count of ten or more. The chain is built from TRBV7-9 and TRBJ2-4; perhaps TRBD2 as D (7 bases). The germline V and J ends were trimmed by 8 bases and 8 bases, with 16 bases remaining between them. Germline lookup yields CDR1 SEHNR and CDR2 FQNEAQ (reference sequence). The CDR3 is made up of 13 amino acids. The CDR3 DNA reads TGTGCCAGCCGGGGGGCCAGTACGGACATTCAGTACTTC. Its protein is CASRGASTDIQYF. Full variable domain (remainder filled in from reference TRBV7-9 and TRBJ2-4): DTGVSQNPRHKITKRGQNVTFRCDPISEHNRLYWYRQTLGQGPEFLTYFQNEAQLEKSRLLSDRFSAERPKGSFSTLEIQRTEQGDSAMYLCASRGASTDIQYFGAGTRLSVL.

This clonotype appeared a few times. This rearrangement joins TRBV18 to TRBJ1-4, with D unresolved. The CDR3 covers 16 residues. The V end was cut by 2 bases, the J end by 0 bases, with 10 bases between. Germline V gene sequence: CDR1 KGHSH, CDR2 LQKENI. The CDR3 loop is CASSPTAVATNEKLFF. CDR3 DNA sequence: TGTGCCAGCTCACCAACGGCGGTGGCAACTAATGAAAAACTGTTTTTT.

This clonotype was picked up a small number of times. The chain combines TRBV27 with TRBJ2-1, with D possibly matching TRBD2 (5 bases). The CDR3 runs to 13 residues. Looked up from germline, CDR1 is MNHEY and CDR2 is SMNVEV (reference sequence). The V gene lost 3 bases and the J gene lost 8 bases, with 11 bases spanning the gap. The CDR3 sequence: CASSFFGVDEQFF. The CDR3 DNA is TGTGCCAGCAGTTTTTTCGGGGTCGATGAGCAGTTCTTC.

This clonotype was seen many times. V and J are TRBV28 and TRBJ1-1; D is ambiguous. The CDR3 is 12 amino acids. The germline V gene has CDR1 MDHEN and CDR2 SYDVKM. V shed 5 bases and J shed 7 bases, with 11 bases lying between them. CDR3 DNA: TGTGCCAGCAGTACACAGTGGGGTGAAGCTTTCTTT. Translated, it gives CASSTQWGEAFF. The entire variable domain, with the rest obtained from reference TRBV28 and TRBJ1-1, is as follows: DVKVTQSSRYLVKRTGEKVFLECVQDMDHENMFWYRQDPGLGLRLIYFSYDVKMKEKGDIPEGYSVSREKKERFSLILESASTNQTSMYLCASSTQWGEAFFGQGTRLTVV.